The 14 T cell receptor beta chains in this list originate from one sample, sequenced in a study of cytomegalovirus exposure and HLA in healthy donors. It was with 60 Vbeta and 13 Jbeta primers that the PCR ran. Produced via immunoSEQ multiplex PCR; TCRdb's table is partial and in-frame only. The ten top clones account for 2% to 3%, within a sample of about 140,000 clones. Specimen: PBMCs. Receptor source: a middle-aged man in good health and CMV-seronegative.

This chain uses TRBV7-3 with TRBJ2-7, with a possible D match to TRBD2 (5 bases). The CDR3 is 14 amino acids. The V and J ends lost 1 base and 6 bases respectively, with 13 bases between them. Germline loops: CDR1 SGHTA, CDR2 FQGTGA. CDR3 residues: CASSLKGSDREQYF. DNA for the CDR3: TGTGCCAGCAGCTTAAAAGGTAGCGATCGCGAGCAGTACTTC.

The chain couples TRBV5-1 to TRBJ2-3; possibly TRBD2 for D (5 bases). The V end was cut by 0 bases, the J end by 6 bases, with 11 bases between. Germline CDR1 SGHRS, CDR2 YFSETQ. This CDR3 is built from 14 residues. In DNA form, the CDR3 reads TGCGCCAGCAGCTTGGGGGGAACGGGGGATACGCAGTATTTT. It encodes CASSLGGTGDTQYF.

The chain joins TRBV18 to TRBJ2-7, with 7 bases aligning to TRBD1. The length of the CDR3 is 15 residues. Per germline, CDR1 KGHSH and CDR2 LQKENI. After removal of 3 bases from V and 2 bases from J, the junction contained 7 bases not matched to a gene. Here the CDR3 reads CASSPGRDSTYEQYF. The CDR3 bases are TGTGCCAGCTCACCTGGTAGGGACAGTACCTACGAGCAGTACTTC. The variable domain in full, with the rest retrieved from reference TRBV18 and TRBJ2-7, is NAGVMQNPRHLVRRRGQEARLRCSPMKGHSHVYWYRQLPEEGLKFMVYLQKENIIDESGMPKERFSAEFPKEGPSILRIQQVVRGDSAAYFCASSPGRDSTYEQYFGPGTRLTVT.

This sequence joins TRBV19 and TRBJ2-6; D is perhaps TRBD1 (5 bases). This CDR3 region has 14 residues. V was pared by 7 bases and J by 2 bases, with 9 bases between. Germline CDR1 reads LNHDA; CDR2 reads SQIVND (reference sequence). The CDR3 loop reads CASTPRAGANVLTF. For the CDR3, the DNA is TGTGCCAGTACCCCCAGGGCTGGGGCCAACGTCCTGACTTTC. The full variable domain, rest sourced from reference TRBV19 and TRBJ2-6, is DGGITQSPKYLFRKEGQNVTLSCEQNLNHDAMYWYRQDPGQGLRLIYYSQIVNDFQKGDIAEGYSVSREKKESFPLTVTSAQKNPTAFYLCASTPRAGANVLTFGAGSRLTVL.

This chain links TRBV27 with TRBJ2-4, with 9 bases lining up with TRBD1. The CDR3 runs 15 residues. Trimming at V came to 5 bases and at J to 5 bases, leaving 7 bases not matched to a gene. From germline, CDR1 is MNHEY and CDR2 SMNVEV (reference sequence). CDR3 in amino acids: CASSANRGRENIQYF. The CDR3 coding sequence is TGTGCCAGCAGTGCCAACAGGGGGCGGGAAAACATTCAGTACTTC.

The chain combines TRBV4-1 with TRBJ2-2; 9 nucleotides agree with TRBD2. The CDR3 contains 17 residues. Germline-derived CDR1 and CDR2 are MGHRA and YSYEKL. Trimming at V came to 4 bases and at J to 4 bases, leaving 10 bases not matched to a gene. CDR3 in DNA: TGCGCCAGCAGCCCCCTTGGAGCGGGGGGCGGCACCGGGGAGCTGTTTTTT. Protein sequence: CASSPLGAGGGTGELFF.

V and J are TRBV29-1 and TRBJ1-2, with 10 bases identical to TRBD1. This CDR3 spans 15 amino acids. Germline CDR1 reads SQVTM; CDR2 reads ANQGSEA. The ends lost 6 bases at V and 7 bases at J; junction bases unmatched: 14. The CDR3 reads CSVDRRGQGVLGYTF. The CDR3 DNA follows: TGCAGCGTCGATAGGCGTGGACAGGGGGTACTTGGCTACACCTTC.

The V call is TRBV2, the J call TRBJ2-2; TRBD1 matches at 11 bases. Germline values: CDR1 SNHLY, CDR2 FYNNEI. The CDR3 is 15 amino acids. V trimming: 6 bases; J trimming: 3 bases; junction bases outside the gene matches: 3. The CDR3 nucleotides are TGTGCCAGCAGGTGGGACAGGGGGGACACCGGGGAGCTGTTTTTT. Its protein is CASRWDRGDTGELFF.

The V call is TRBV11-2, the J call TRBJ1-1; 12 nucleotides line up with TRBD1. The CDR3 is 15 residues long. Germline CDR1 and CDR2: SGHAT and FQNNGV. Trimming removed 6 bases from V and 2 bases from J; junction bases left unmatched: 4. CDR3 in amino acids: CASSKGTGGNTEAFF. In DNA, the CDR3 is TGTGCCAGCAGTAAAGGGACAGGGGGCAACACTGAAGCTTTCTTT.

This chain links TRBV6-1 with TRBJ2-7, with 10 bases that match TRBD1. V lost 8 bases and J lost 2; bases outside the gene matches: 0. This CDR3 is built from 12 residues. CDR1 is MNHNS, CDR2 SASEGT, per germline. The CDR3 sequence: CASGTGAYEQYF. The CDR3, as DNA: TGTGCCAGCGGGACAGGGGCCTACGAGCAGTACTTC.

This chain links TRBV13 with TRBJ1-3, with a tentative D call TRBD1 (5 bases). V lost 5 bases and J 8 bases, leaving 16 bases between the germline ends. CDR1 is PRHDT, CDR2 FYEKMQ, per germline (reference sequence). This CDR3 is built from 14 residues. CDR3 in DNA: TGTGCCAGCAGCCCCAGATACCGGGACTACACCATATATTTT. Protein product: CASSPRYRDYTIYF.

The chain combines TRBV5-8 with TRBJ1-5; D call uncertain. This CDR3 contains 14 residues. Trimming stripped 2 bases from V and 3 bases from J, with 9 bases between. From germline, CDR1 is SGHTS and CDR2 YDEGEE. The CDR3 DNA reads TGTGCCAGCAGCTTATCACAGTCCAATCAGCCCCAGCATTTT. Protein sequence: CASSLSQSNQPQHF.

Remarks on this clone: One end of the junction is discordant with germline, which a read error may explain. The chain links TRBV6-5 to TRBJ2-7, with D perhaps TRBD1 (5 bases). The germline V gene encodes CDR1 MNHEY and CDR2 SVGAGI. The CDR3 spans 14 residues. The CDR3, as DNA: TGTGTCAGCAGTTACTCACAGGTTTCCTACGAGCAGTACTTC. Translating gives CVSSYSQVSYEQYF.

J is TRBJ2-7 and V is TRBV6-5; weak D call: TRBD1 (6 bases). The CDR3 is 14 amino acids. The germline V gene encodes CDR1 MNHEY and CDR2 SVGAGI. V dropped 2 bases and J dropped 2 bases, with 10 bases sitting between them. The CDR3 reads CASSYQQGTYEQYF. The CDR3, as DNA: TGTGCCAGCAGTTACCAACAGGGTACCTACGAGCAGTACTTC.